A single sample is the source of the 8 T cell receptor beta chains below, sequenced in a study of beta chain features in type 1 diabetes. The authors reverse transcribed all of the isolated RNA, so sequencing captured expressed TCRB transcripts. This table comes from immunoSEQ multiplex PCR, and its TCRdb copy is limited to in-frame clones, with some not included. The sample has a few hundred thousand clones, over 12% seen once. Sequenced sample: naive CD4+ T cells from blood. The receptor source for this set is a woman aged 18 to 35 in good health.

V gene TRBV7-9 combines with J gene TRBJ2-3; 8 nucleotides align to TRBD2. The germline V gene has CDR1 SEHNR and CDR2 FQNEAQ (reference sequence). V was clipped by 5 bases and J by 2 bases; unmatched bases: 18. This CDR3 has 19 amino acids. The CDR3 DNA is TGTGCCAGCAGCGACTATAGCGGGACGTCCCAAATTTACACAGATACGCAGTATTTT. Translating it yields CASSDYSGTSQIYTDTQYF.

This clone has just a few counts. This chain links TRBV6-6 with TRBJ2-7; D is perhaps TRBD1 (6 bases). Looked up from germline, CDR1 is MNHNY and CDR2 is SVGAGI (reference sequence). Trimming cost V 6 bases and J 1 base, with 13 bases left between them. The CDR3 extends over 14 amino acids. The CDR3, as DNA: TGTGCCAGCAGACCTCAGGGGTTATCCTACGAGCAGTACTTC. Its translation is CASRPQGLSYEQYF.

This clone was seen only a few times. The chain carries TRBV27 and TRBJ2-5; D not certain. Trimming removed 0 bases from V and 5 bases from J, with 7 bases in between. Per the germline V gene, CDR1 is MNHEY and CDR2 is SMNVEV (reference sequence). The CDR3 covers 13 residues. The CDR3 sequence: CASSLSWAETQYF. The CDR3 nucleotides are TGTGCCAGCAGTTTATCTTGGGCGGAGACCCAGTACTTC.

The sample holds a few counts of this clone. This rearrangement joins TRBV7-9 to TRBJ2-5; the D gene is possibly TRBD1 (6 bases). V was clipped by 5 bases and J by 5 bases, with 15 bases between them. The CDR3 length is 14 residues. The V gene's germline CDR1 is SEHNR and CDR2 FQNEAQ (reference sequence). The CDR3 sequence is CASSVTGTRETQYF. The CDR3 nucleotides are TGTGCCAGCAGCGTAACCGGGACAAGGGAGACCCAGTACTTC.

The CDR3 sequence: CSVVWGETQYF. CDR3 coding DNA: TGCAGCGTTGTGTGGGGCGAGACCCAGTACTTC. V and J are TRBV29-1 and TRBJ2-5; a possible D gene is TRBD1 (5 bases). CDR1 and CDR2 from the germline V gene are SQVTM and ANQGSEA. V lost 4 bases, J lost 5 bases, and 8 bases lay in between. This CDR3 is 11 amino acids long.

The gene calls are TRBV20-1 and TRBJ1-2; the D is unclear. Trimming cost V 3 bases and J 7 bases, with 6 bases left between them. CDR1 and CDR2 from the germline V gene are DFQATT and SNEGSKA (reference sequence). CDR3 length: 10 residues. Here the CDR3 reads CSASFGGYTF. In nucleotides, the CDR3 is TGCAGTGCTAGCTTCGGTGGCTACACCTTC.

This clone has only a few counts. The chain recombines TRBV2 with TRBJ1-1; D gene uncertain. The CDR3 spans 12 residues. In germline, CDR1 is SNHLY, CDR2 FYNNEI. V shed 7 bases and J shed 7 bases, with 13 bases lying between them. The CDR3 DNA sequence: TGTGCCAGCAATGGGTGGCGAGGTGAAGCTTTCTTT. Translation gives CASNGWRGEAFF.

This clone was seen a handful of times. This chain joins TRBV5-1 and TRBJ2-1, with D possibly TRBD1 on 5 matching bases. The CDR3 has 14 amino acids. CDR1 and CDR2 (germline): SGHRS, YFSETQ. Trimming left V 0 bases short and J 9 bases short, with 13 bases between. In nucleotides, the CDR3 is TGCGCCAGCAGCTTGGAAGGCAGGGTGGTTGAGCAGTTCTTC. This translates into CASSLEGRVVEQFF.